Following are 7 T cell receptor beta chains from one sample sequenced in a study of blood T cell repertoires in COVID-19 (dated by TCRdb to 2019 to 2021). Library preparation was by the immunoSEQ multiplex PCR assay. The clones in this table, taken by TCRdb from immuneACCESS, are in-frame only. Not every clone is retained; where verified, under half of the shortfall comes from an unresolved V gene, and the cause of the rest is unknown. The sample table lists 350,000 to 550,000 clones, around 90% of them with a count of one. The top ten clones comprise nearly 2% of the sample. The sequenced sample consisted of PBMCs or T cells enriched from blood (not recorded which). These receptor sequences come from a woman younger than 30 with acute COVID-19.

The J gene is TRBJ2-1, the V gene TRBV7-9; no clear D gene. Trimming removed 1 base from V and 7 bases from J, with 14 bases in between. The CDR3 covers 15 residues. From germline, CDR1 is SEHNR and CDR2 FQNEAQ (reference sequence). This CDR3 reads CASSLEVFLRNEQFF. DNA for the CDR3: TGTGCCAGCAGCTTAGAGGTATTCCTGAGGAATGAGCAGTTCTTC.

The chain employs TRBV3-1 (or the pseudogene TRBV3-2) and TRBJ1-3, with unresolved D. Germline V CDR1 and CDR2: LGHDT, YNNKEL (reference sequence). This CDR3 is 12 amino acids long. The ends were cut back, 4 bases at V and 9 bases at J, with 10 bases in the middle. The CDR3 spells CASSRTPGTIYF. The DNA of the CDR3 is TGTGCCAGCAGCCGTACCCCGGGCACCATATATTTT.

J is TRBJ1-1 and V is TRBV21-1. TRBV21-1 represents a pseudogene. There are 16 residues in the CDR3. CDR3 sequence reads: CASRLRLATIRTEAFF. The DNA for the CDR3 is TGTGCCAGCAGGCTAAGGTTAGCTACAATTCGCACTGAAGCTTTCTTT.

This clone was seen just once. The J gene is TRBJ2-2, the V gene TRBV11-2; TRBD1 matches 12 bases. Germline V lookup: CDR1 SGHAT, CDR2 FQNNGV. The V gene end was trimmed by 4 bases and the J gene end by 7 bases; junction bases not matched to a gene: 10. The CDR3 contains 17 residues. The CDR3 nucleotides read TGTGCCAGCAGCTATGCCCCGGGACAGGGGGCGGACGGGGAGCTGTTTTTT. This encodes CASSYAPGQGADGELFF.

This clone appeared once. The CDR3 DNA sequence: TGTGCCAGCAGTTGGGGGACAGGGGGATCCGGGGAGCTGTTTTTT. It translates to CASSWGTGGSGELFF. The chain couples TRBV5-5 to TRBJ2-2; 11 positions match TRBD1. The germline gives CDR1 SGHKS, CDR2 YYEKEE (reference sequence). With V trimmed by 5 bases and J by 6 bases, 6 bases remained unmatched. The CDR3 runs 15 residues.

The rearrangement joins TRBV29-1 to TRBJ2-5, with 7 bases lining up with TRBD2. Germline V lookup: CDR1 SQVTM, CDR2 ANQGSEA. The CDR3 has 15 residues. After removal of 6 bases from V and 1 base from J, the junction contained 11 bases not matched to a gene. CDR3 bases: TGCAGCGTGGCCATAATTGGGACTACCCAAGAGACCCAGTACTTC. Protein product: CSVAIIGTTQETQYF.

This chain uses TRBV19 with TRBJ1-4, with a weak D call TRBD1 (5 bases). The CDR3 length is 13 residues. V dropped 7 bases and J dropped 11 bases, with 17 bases sitting between them. The V gene's germline CDR1 is LNHDA and CDR2 SQIVND (reference sequence). The CDR3 region has the DNA TGTGCCAGTATGGTTGGAAGAAAGGGGAAACTGTTTTTT. It translates to CASMVGRKGKLFF.